A few counts support the clone carrying this T cell receptor (beta chain). Germline CDR1 SGHKS, CDR2 YYEKEE (reference sequence). The CDR3 is 17 amino acids. V trimming: 4 bases; J trimming: 4 bases; junction bases outside the gene matches: 14. This record comes from a study of T-cell memory formation after mild COVID-19. Study as a whole: In these data, TCR clusters were largely donor specific.

From 5'RACE with constant-segment primers came TCR alpha and TCR beta cDNA libraries that carried sample barcodes and UMIs. Via MiXCR, TCRdb re-called the 5' RACE reads, giving one row per CDR3 protein. The sample lists 110,000 or so distinct CDR3 sequences, about 24% seen once, with approximately 40% in the top ten. The clonotype comes from a man aged 18 to 29 who had mild COVID-19 (a few samples of this study predate the infection). Cell type and time point are not known. Source material: PBMCs or a T cell subset sorted from them (not recorded which). This chain connects TRBV5-5 to TRBJ2-3; 8 bases match TRBD2. The CDR3 DNA is TGTGCCAGCAGCCCCGCCCCAGCGGGGGCCTCGTCAGATACGCAGTATTTT. This sequence encodes CASSPAPAGASSDTQYF.